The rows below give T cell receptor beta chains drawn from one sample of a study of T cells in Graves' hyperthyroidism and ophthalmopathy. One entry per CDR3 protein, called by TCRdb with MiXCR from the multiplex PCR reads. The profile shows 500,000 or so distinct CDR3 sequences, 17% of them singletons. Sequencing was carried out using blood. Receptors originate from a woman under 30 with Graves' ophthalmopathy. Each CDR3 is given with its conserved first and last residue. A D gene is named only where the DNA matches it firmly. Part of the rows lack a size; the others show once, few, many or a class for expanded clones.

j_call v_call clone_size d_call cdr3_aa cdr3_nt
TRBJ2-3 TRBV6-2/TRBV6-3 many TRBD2 CASSYRLAGGPDTQYF TGTGCCAGCAGTTACCGACTAGCGGGAGGACCAGATACGCAGTATTTT
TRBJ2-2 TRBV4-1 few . CASSQAYTGELFF TGCGCCAGCAGCCAAGCGTACACCGGGGAGCTGTTTTTT
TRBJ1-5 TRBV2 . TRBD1 CASSQTGQGIQPQHF TGTGCCAGCAGTCAAACGGGACAGGGTATCCAGCCCCAGCATTTT
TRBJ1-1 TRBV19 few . CASSGWTNTEAFF TGTGCCAGTAGTGGGTGGACGAACACTGAAGCTTTCTTT
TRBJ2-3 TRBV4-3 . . CASSQETVTPSSQYF TGCGCCAGCAGCCAGGAGACTGTAACCCCGTCCTCGCAGTATTTT
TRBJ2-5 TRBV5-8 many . CASSLGGLEETQYF TGTGCCAGCAGCTTGGGGGGGCTTGAAGAGACCCAGTACTTC
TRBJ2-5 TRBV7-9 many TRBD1 CASSFLRQGQTQYF TGTGCCAGCAGCTTTCTTAGACAGGGCCAGACCCAGTACTTC
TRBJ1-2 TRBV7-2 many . CASSSPGRTLSYTF TGTGCCAGCAGTTCCCCCGGGAGAACTCTTAGCTACACCTTC
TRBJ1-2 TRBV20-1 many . CSARELRQHYGYTF TGCAGTGCTAGAGAATTACGGCAGCACTATGGCTACACCTTC
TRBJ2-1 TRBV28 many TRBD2 CASSFSGTSIYNEQFF TGTGCCAGCAGTTTCTCCGGGACTAGCATCTACAATGAGCAGTTCTTC
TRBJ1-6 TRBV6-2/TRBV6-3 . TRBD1 CASSYMQGDSYNSPPHF TGTGCCAGCAGTTACATGCAGGGGGACTCCTATAATTCACCCCCCCACTTT
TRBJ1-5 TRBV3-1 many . CASSQDHSNQPQHF TGTGCCAGCAGCCAAGATCACAGCAATCAGCCCCAGCATTTT
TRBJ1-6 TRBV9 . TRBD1 CASSGRDRALNSPLHF TGTGCCAGCAGCGGAAGAGACAGGGCACTTAATTCACCCCTCCACTTT
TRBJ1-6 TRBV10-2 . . CASSENQLAESTSRLHF TGCGCCAGCAGTGAGAATCAGCTGGCGGAGTCTACGAGTCGCCTCCACTTT
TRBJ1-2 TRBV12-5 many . CASGGGPTVSNYGYTF TGTGCTAGTGGCGGGGGACCGACGGTCTCTAACTATGGCTACACCTTC
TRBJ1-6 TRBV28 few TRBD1 CASGLTGGSPPLHF TGTGCCAGCGGGTTGACAGGGGGATCTCCACCCCTCCACTTT
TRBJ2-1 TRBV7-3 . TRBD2 CASSPPGLAGGQGEQFF TGTGCCAGCAGCCCACCAGGACTAGCGGGGGGGCAGGGTGAGCAGTTCTTC